The clone carrying this T cell receptor beta chain was counted a few times. This entry is derived from a study of blood T cell repertoires in COVID-19. The V gene lost 0 bases and the J gene lost 1 base, with 6 bases spanning the gap. This CDR3 comprises 14 residues. Germline V gives CDR1 LNHNV, CDR2 YYDKDF (reference sequence). The protocol was immunoSEQ multiplex PCR, while the TCRdb copy is restricted to in-frame clones and leaves out a portion. The sample records 95,000 to 150,000 clones, around nine tenths being singletons. The clonotype was recovered from a woman in her fifties or sixties with acute or convalescent COVID-19. The sample was peripheral blood. J is TRBJ1-1 and V is TRBV15, with a weak D call TRBD1 (6 bases). The CDR3: CATSREDRNTEAFF. DNA for the CDR3: TGTGCCACCAGCAGAGAGGACAGGAACACTGAAGCTTTCTTT. Full variable domain (remainder filled in from reference TRBV15 and TRBJ1-1): DAMVIQNPRYQVTQFGKPVTLSCSQTLNHNVMYWYQQKSSQAPKLLFHYYDKDFNNEADTPDNFQSRRPNTSFCFLDIRSPGLGDTAMYLCATSREDRNTEAFFGQGTRLTVV.